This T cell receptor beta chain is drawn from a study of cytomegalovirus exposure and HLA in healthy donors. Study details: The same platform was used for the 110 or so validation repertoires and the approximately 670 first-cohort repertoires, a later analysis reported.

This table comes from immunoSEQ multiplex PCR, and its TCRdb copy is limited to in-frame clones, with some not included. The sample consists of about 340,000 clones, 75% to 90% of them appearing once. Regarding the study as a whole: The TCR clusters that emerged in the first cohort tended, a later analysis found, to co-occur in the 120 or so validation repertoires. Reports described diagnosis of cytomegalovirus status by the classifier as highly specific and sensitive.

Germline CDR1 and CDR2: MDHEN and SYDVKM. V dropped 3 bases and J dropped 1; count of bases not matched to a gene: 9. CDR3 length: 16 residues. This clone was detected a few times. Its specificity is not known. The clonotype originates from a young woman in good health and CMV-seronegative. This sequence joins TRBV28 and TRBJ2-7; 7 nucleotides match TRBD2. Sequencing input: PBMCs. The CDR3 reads CASSFHLAALSYEQYF. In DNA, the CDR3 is TGTGCCAGCAGTTTTCATCTAGCGGCACTTTCCTACGAGCAGTACTTC.